This record concerns one TCR beta chain sequence. Its matching antigen is unknown. The sample comes from a study of cytomegalovirus exposure and HLA in healthy donors. Points from the study as a whole: Immune exposure was documented only through CMV serostatus.

In the PCR, 60 Vbeta and 13 Jbeta primers were used. TCRdb's copy holds only in-frame clones and misses some; the assay was immunoSEQ multiplex PCR. This table has about 130,000 clones, approximately 75% appearing once. V dropped 6 bases and J dropped 11; count of bases not matched to a gene: 15. Germline loops: CDR1 MNHNY, CDR2 SVGAGI (reference sequence). The CDR3 is made up of 15 amino acids. The chain uses TRBV6-6 and TRBJ2-5; TRBD2 agrees at 10 bases. The clonotype comes from a woman between 40 and 50 years old in good health and CMV-seropositive. Material for sequencing was PBMCs. DNA for the CDR3: TGTGCCAGCAGCCCTAGCCTAGCGGGAGCGGACCCGCAGTACTTC. It yields the protein CASSPSLAGADPQYF.